This T cell receptor (beta chain) is drawn from a study of Ad26.COV2.S vaccination and SARS-CoV-2 variants. CDR3 length: 14 amino acids. CDR1 and CDR2 (germline): MNHEY, SMNVEV (reference sequence). V shed 8 bases, J shed 0 bases, and the junction held 6 bases outside the gene matches. This clone is a singleton in its sample. Sequencing used immunoSEQ multiplex PCR; TCRdb keeps in-frame clones, though not all of them. The sample carries 350,000 to 500,000 clones, roughly 87% recorded once. Regarding treatment: 19 received Ad26.COV2.S at low or high dose, single or two shots; roughly five received placebo; per-sample allocation not given. All samples were drawn on day 63, counting from the first vaccine or placebo injection.

The J gene is TRBJ2-7, the V gene TRBV27; 8 positions match TRBD2. The sample was peripheral blood, taken in a trial of Ad26.COV2.S vaccine versus placebo. The origin of this receptor is a person between 18 and 60 years old who received the Ad26.COV2.S COVID-19 vaccine or a placebo. The CDR3 DNA follows: TGTGCCAGCTCCCGGGAGGGCCTCTCCTACGAGCAGTACTTC. It is translated as CASSREGLSYEQYF.